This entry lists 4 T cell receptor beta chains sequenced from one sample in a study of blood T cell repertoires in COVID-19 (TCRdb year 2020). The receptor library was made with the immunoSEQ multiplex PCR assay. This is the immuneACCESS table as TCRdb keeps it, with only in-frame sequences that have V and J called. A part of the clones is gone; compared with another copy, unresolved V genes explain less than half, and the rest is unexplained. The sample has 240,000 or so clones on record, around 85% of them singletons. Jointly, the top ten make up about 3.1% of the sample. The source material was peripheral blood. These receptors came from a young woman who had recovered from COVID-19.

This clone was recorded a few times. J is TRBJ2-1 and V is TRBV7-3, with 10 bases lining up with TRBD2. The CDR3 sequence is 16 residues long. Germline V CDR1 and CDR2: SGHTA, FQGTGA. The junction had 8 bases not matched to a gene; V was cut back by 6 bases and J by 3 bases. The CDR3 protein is CASSRYLAGDYNEQFF. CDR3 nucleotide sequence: TGTGCCAGCAGTCGTTACCTAGCGGGGGACTACAATGAGCAGTTCTTC.

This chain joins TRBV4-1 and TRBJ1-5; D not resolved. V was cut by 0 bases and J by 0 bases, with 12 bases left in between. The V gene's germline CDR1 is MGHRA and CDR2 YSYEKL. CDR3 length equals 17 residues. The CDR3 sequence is CASSQEAGSYSNQPQHF. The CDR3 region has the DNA TGCGCCAGCAGCCAAGAGGCAGGTTCTTATAGCAATCAGCCCCAGCATTTT.

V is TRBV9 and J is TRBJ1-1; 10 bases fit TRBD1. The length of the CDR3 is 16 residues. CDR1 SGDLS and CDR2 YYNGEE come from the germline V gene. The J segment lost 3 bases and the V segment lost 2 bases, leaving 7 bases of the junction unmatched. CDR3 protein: CASSVRDRGSYTEAFF. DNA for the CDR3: TGTGCCAGCAGCGTCCGGGACAGGGGCAGTTACACTGAAGCTTTCTTT.

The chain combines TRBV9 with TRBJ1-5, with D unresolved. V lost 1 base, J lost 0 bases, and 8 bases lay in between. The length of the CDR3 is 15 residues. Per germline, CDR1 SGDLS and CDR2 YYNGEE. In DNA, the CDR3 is TGTGCCAGCAGCGTAAACAGATATAGCAATCAGCCCCAGCATTTT. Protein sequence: CASSVNRYSNQPQHF.